This paragraph covers one T cell receptor beta chain sequence. Its antigen remains unidentified. The source material, RNA transcripts, was used to amplify TCR beta CDR3 regions. HTBI primers were employed in a first-round RT-PCR of the TCR CDR3. One entry per CDR3 protein results from TCRdb running MiXCR on the multiplex PCR reads. The table includes about 350,000 distinct CDR3 sequences, about 15% detected once. Source material for PBMCs was over 8 ml fresh peripheral blood. This entry comes from a study of T cells in Graves' hyperthyroidism and ophthalmopathy. Study results and caveats: A model of 13 V-J features distinguished ophthalmopathy from stable hyperthyroidism.

Germline CDR1 LNHDA, CDR2 SQIVND (reference sequence). The V gene end was trimmed by 5 bases and the J gene end by 1 base; junction bases not matched to a gene: 10. The CDR3 extends over 16 amino acids. This TCR was sampled from a woman aged 30 to 39 with Graves' hyperthyroidism. V usage is TRBV19 and J usage is TRBJ2-7, with 8 bases that match TRBD2. Input material: blood. The CDR3 is CASSGPAGEGSYEQYF. In DNA, the CDR3 is TGTGCCAGTAGTGGCCCAGCGGGAGAGGGATCCTACGAGCAGTACTTC.